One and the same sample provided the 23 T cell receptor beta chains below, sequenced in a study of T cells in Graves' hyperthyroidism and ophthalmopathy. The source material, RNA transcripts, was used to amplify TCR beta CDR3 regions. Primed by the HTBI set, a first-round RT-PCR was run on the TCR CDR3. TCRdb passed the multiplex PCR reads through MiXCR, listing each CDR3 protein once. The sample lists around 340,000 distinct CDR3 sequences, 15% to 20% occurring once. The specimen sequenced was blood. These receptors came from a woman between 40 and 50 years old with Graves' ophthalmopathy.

The CDR3 DNA sequence: TGTGCCACCAGTGAGCACGGAGGCAATCAGCCCCAGCATTTT. Protein product: CATSEHGGNQPQHF. V usage is TRBV24-1 and J usage is TRBJ1-5; D is ambiguous. V lost 4 bases to trimming and J lost 2 bases, with 8 bases between them. CDR3 length: 14 residues. The germline V gene has CDR1 KGHDR and CDR2 SFDVKD.

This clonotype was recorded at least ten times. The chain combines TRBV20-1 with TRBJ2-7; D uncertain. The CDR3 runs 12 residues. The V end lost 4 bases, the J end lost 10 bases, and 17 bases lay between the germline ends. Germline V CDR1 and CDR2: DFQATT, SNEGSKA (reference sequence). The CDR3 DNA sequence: TGCAGTGCTAAAGGAACCCTTGAGGATCAGTACTTC. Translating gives CSAKGTLEDQYF.

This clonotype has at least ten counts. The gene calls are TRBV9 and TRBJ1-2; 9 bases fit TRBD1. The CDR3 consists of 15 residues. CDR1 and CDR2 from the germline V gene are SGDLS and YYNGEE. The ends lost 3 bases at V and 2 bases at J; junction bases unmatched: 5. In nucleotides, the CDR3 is TGTGCCAGCAGCGCCCCGACAGGGGGGAACTATGGCTACACCTTC. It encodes CASSAPTGGNYGYTF. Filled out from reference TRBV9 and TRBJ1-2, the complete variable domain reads DSGVTQTPKHLITATGQRVTLRCSPRSGDLSVYWYQQSLDQGLQFLIQYYNGEERAKGNILERFSAQQFPDLHSELNLSSLELGDSALYFCASSAPTGGNYGYTFGSGTRLTVV.

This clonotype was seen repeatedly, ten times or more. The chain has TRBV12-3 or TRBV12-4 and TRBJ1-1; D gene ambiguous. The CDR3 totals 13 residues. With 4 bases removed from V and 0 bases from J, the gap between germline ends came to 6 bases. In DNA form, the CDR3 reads TGTGCCAGCAGTTCCGGTATGAACACTGAAGCTTTCTTT. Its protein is CASSSGMNTEAFF.

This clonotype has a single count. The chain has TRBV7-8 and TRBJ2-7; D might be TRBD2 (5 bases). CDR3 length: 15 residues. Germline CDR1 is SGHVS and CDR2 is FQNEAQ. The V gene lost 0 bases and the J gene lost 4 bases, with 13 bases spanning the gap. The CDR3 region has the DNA TGTGCCAGCAGCTTAGCCCTTGGTGAGGGATACGAGCAGTACTTC. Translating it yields CASSLALGEGYEQYF.

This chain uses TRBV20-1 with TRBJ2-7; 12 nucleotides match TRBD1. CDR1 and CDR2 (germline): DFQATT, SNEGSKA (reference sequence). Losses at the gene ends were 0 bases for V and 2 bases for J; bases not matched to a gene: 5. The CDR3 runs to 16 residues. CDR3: CSARDRDRGLPYEQYF. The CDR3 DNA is TGCAGTGCTAGAGATCGGGACAGGGGGCTTCCCTACGAGCAGTACTTC.

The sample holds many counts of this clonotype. CDR3 residues: CASSPTGAKNTEAFF. CDR3 nucleotides: TGTGCCAGCAGCCCAACAGGGGCCAAGAACACTGAAGCTTTCTTT. V and J are TRBV7-9 and TRBJ1-1, with 7 bases identical to TRBD1. Trimming at V came to 5 bases and at J to 1 base, leaving 7 bases not matched to a gene. This CDR3 contains 15 residues. CDR1 and CDR2 from the germline V gene are SEHNR and FQNEAQ (reference sequence).

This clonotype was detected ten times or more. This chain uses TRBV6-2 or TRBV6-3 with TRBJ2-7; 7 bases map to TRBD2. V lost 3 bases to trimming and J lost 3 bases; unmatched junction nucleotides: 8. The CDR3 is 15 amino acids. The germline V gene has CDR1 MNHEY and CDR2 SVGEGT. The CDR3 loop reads CASSYSYSGNYEQYF. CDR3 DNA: TGTGCCAGCAGTTATTCGTACAGCGGGAACTACGAGCAGTACTTC.

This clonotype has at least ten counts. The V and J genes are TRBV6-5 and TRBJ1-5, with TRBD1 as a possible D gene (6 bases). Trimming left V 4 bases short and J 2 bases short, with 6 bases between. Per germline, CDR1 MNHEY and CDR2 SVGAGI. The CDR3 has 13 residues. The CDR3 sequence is CASSSGGNQPQHF. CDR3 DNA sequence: TGTGCCAGCAGTTCAGGGGGCAATCAGCCCCAGCATTTT.

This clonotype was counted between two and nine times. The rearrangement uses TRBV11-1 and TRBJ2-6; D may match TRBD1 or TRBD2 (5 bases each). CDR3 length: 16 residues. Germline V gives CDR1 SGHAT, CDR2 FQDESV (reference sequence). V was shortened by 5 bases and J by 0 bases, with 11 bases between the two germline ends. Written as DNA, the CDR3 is TGTGCCAGCAGCCCCTCGGGACCCTCTGGGGCCAACGTCCTGACTTTC. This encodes CASSPSGPSGANVLTF.

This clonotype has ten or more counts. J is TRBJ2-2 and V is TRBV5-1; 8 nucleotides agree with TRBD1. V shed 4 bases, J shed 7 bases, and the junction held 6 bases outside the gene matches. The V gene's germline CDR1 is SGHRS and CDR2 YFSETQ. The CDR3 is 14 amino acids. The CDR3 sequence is CASSTDRENGELFF. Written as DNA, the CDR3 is TGCGCCAGCAGCACGGACAGGGAAAACGGGGAGCTGTTTTTT.

In DNA form, the CDR3 reads TGTGCCAGCAGTGGAGCGGGAGGGCTTAAAGAGACCCAGTACTTC. Translated, it gives CASSGAGGLKETQYF. This rearrangement joins TRBV6-1 to TRBJ2-5, with 10 bases that match TRBD2. The CDR3 length is 15 residues. The germline CDR1 and CDR2 sequences are MNHNS and SASEGT. With 4 bases clipped from V and 3 bases from J, the junction kept 5 bases outside the gene matches.

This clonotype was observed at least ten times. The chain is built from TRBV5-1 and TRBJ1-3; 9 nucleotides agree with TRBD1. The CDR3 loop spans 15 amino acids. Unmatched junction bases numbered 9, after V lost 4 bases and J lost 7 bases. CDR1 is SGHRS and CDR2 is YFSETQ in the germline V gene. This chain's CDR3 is CASSPRGQGRNTIYF. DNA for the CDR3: TGCGCCAGCAGCCCACGAGGACAGGGGAGGAACACCATATATTTT.

The CDR3 sequence is CSARSVADTYEQYF. CDR3 coding DNA: TGCAGTGCAAGGTCGGTAGCGGATACCTACGAGCAGTACTTC. The genes are TRBV20-1 and TRBJ2-7, with D possibly matching TRBD2 (6 bases). The CDR3 runs 14 residues. Germline-derived CDR1 and CDR2 are DFQATT and SNEGSKA (reference sequence). V was trimmed by 6 bases and J by 2 bases, leaving 17 bases between them.

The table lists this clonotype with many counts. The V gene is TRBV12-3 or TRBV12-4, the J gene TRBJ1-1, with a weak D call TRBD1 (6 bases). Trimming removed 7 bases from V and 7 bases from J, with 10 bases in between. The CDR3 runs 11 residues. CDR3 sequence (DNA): TGTGCCAGCACTACAGGGATTGAAGCTTTCTTT. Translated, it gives CASTTGIEAFF.

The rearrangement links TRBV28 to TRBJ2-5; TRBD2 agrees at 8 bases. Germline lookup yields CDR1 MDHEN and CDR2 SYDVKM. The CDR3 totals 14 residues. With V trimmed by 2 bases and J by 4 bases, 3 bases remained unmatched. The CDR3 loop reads CASSLLRGGETQYF. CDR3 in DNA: TGTGCCAGCAGTTTACTCCGGGGGGGAGAGACCCAGTACTTC.

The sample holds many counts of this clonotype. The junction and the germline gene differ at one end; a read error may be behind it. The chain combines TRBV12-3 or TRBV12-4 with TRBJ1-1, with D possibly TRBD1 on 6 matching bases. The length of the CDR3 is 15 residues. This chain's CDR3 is CASSLAGGPNTEAFF. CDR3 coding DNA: TGTGCCAGCAGCTTAGCCGGGGGGCCAAACACTGAAGCTTTCTTT.

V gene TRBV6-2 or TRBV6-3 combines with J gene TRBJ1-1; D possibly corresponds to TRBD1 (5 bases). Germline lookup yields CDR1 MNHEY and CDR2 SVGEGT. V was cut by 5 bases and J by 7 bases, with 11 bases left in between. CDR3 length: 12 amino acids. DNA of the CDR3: TGTGCCAGCAGTCGGACAAAAAGTGAAGCTTTCTTT. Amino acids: CASSRTKSEAFF.

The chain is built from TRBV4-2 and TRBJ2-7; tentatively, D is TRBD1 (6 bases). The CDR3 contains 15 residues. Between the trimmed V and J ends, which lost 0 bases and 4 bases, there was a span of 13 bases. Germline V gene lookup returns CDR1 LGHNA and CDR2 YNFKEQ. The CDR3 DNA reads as TGTGCCAGCAGCCAAGAGGCGGCAGGGGAGTACGAGCAGTACTTC. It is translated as CASSQEAAGEYEQYF.

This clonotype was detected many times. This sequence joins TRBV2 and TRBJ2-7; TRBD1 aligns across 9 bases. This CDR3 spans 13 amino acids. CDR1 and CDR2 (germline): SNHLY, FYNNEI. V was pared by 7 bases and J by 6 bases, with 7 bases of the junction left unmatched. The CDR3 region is CASTPGTGIEQYF. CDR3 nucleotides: TGTGCCAGCACTCCCGGGACAGGGATCGAGCAGTACTTC.

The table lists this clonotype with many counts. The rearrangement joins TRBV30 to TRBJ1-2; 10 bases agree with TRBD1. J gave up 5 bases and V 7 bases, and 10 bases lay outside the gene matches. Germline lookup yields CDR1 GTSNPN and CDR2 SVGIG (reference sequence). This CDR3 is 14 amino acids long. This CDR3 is CASKGGTGAYGYTF. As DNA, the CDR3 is TGTGCCTCCAAAGGGGGGACAGGGGCATATGGCTACACCTTC. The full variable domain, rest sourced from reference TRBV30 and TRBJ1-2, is SQTIHQWPATLVQPVGSPLSLECTVEGTSNPNLYWYRQAAGRGLQLLFYSVGIGQISSEVPQNLSASRPQDRQFILSSKKLLLSDSGFYLCASKGGTGAYGYTFGSGTRLTVV.

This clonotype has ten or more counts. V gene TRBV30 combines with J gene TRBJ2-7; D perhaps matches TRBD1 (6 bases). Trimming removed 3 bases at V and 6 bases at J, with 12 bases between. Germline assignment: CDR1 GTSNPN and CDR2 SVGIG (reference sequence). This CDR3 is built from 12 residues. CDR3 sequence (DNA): TGTGCCTGGAGGAGGGAAGGGGGCGAGCAGTACTTC. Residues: CAWRREGGEQYF.

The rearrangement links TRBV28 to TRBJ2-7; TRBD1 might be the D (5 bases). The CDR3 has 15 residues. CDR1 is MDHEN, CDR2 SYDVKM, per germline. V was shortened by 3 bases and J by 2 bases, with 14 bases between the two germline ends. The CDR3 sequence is CASSFRGGRAYEQYF. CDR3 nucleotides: TGTGCCAGCAGTTTTAGGGGCGGAAGGGCCTACGAGCAGTACTTC.